This record concerns one T cell receptor beta chain sequence. Its antigen is as yet unknown. The data are from a study of cytomegalovirus exposure and HLA in healthy donors. In the study overall: An earlier analysis found roughly 110 million unique TCR beta sequences from around 180 million T cells. HLA-typed donors were the source of about 85 million unique TCRs, which an early data release held. The study's findings and limits: Reports credit the classifier with highly specific, highly sensitive diagnosis of cytomegalovirus status.

V was pared by 2 bases and J by 4 bases, with 3 bases between. This CDR3 region has 11 residues. Per germline, CDR1 SGHKS and CDR2 YYEKEE (reference sequence). The PCR had 60 Vbeta and 13 Jbeta primers. Libraries were prepared by immunoSEQ multiplex PCR; TCRdb keeps only in-frame clonotypes and omits some of them. Among some 170,000 clones, approximately 81% were seen once, and the ten largest hold around 6.7%. The specimen sequenced was PBMCs. V and J are TRBV5-5 and TRBJ1-2; D not certain. The clonotype comes from a woman in her 30s in good health and CMV-seropositive. The CDR3 DNA reads TGTGCCAGCAGCTTCCTCTATGGCTACACCTTC. Amino acids: CASSFLYGYTF.